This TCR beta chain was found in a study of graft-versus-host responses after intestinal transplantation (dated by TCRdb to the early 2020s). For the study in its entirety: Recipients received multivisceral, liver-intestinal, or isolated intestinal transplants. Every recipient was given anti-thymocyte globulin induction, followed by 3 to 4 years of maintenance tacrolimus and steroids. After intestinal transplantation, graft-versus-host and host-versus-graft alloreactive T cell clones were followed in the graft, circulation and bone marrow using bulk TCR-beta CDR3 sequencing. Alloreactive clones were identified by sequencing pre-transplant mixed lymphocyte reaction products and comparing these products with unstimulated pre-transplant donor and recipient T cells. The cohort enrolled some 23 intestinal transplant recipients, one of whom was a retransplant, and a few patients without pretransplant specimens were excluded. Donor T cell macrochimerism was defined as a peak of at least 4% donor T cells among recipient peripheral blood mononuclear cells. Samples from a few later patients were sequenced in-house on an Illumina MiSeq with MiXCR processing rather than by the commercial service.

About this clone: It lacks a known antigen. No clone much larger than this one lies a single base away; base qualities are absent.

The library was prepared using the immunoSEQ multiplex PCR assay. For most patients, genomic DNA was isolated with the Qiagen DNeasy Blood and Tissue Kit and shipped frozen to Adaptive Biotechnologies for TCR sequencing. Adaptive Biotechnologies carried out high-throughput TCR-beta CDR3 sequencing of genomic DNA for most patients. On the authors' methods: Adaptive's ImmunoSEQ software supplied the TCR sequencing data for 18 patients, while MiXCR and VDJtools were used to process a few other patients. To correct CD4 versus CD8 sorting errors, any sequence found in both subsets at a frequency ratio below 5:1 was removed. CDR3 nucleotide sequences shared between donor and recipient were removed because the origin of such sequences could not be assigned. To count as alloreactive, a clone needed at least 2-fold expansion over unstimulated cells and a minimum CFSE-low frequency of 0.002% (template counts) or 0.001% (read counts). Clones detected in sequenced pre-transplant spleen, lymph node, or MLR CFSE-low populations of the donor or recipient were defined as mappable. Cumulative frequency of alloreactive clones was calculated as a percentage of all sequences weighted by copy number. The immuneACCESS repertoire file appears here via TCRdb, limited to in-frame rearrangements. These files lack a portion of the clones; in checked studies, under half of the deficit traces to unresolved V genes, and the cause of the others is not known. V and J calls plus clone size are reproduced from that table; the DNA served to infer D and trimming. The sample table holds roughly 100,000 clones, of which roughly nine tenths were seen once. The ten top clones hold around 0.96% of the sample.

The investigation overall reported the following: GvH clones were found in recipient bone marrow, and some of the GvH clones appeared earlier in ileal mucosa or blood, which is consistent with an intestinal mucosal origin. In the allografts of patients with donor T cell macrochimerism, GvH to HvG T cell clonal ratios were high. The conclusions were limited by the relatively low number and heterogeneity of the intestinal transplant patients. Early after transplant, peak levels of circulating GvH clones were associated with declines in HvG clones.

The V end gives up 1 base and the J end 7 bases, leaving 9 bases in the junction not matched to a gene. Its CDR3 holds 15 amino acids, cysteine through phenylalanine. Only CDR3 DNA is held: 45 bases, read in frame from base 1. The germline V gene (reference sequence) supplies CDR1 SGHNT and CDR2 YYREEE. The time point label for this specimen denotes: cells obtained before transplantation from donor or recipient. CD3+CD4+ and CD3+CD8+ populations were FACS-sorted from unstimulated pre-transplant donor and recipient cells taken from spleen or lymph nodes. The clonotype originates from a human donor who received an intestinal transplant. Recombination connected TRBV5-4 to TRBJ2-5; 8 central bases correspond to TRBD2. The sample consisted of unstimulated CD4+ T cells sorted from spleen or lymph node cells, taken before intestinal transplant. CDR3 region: CASSLKSGGGGTQYF. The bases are TGTGCCAGCAGCTTGAAGAGCGGGGGAGGGGGGACCCAGTACTTC.